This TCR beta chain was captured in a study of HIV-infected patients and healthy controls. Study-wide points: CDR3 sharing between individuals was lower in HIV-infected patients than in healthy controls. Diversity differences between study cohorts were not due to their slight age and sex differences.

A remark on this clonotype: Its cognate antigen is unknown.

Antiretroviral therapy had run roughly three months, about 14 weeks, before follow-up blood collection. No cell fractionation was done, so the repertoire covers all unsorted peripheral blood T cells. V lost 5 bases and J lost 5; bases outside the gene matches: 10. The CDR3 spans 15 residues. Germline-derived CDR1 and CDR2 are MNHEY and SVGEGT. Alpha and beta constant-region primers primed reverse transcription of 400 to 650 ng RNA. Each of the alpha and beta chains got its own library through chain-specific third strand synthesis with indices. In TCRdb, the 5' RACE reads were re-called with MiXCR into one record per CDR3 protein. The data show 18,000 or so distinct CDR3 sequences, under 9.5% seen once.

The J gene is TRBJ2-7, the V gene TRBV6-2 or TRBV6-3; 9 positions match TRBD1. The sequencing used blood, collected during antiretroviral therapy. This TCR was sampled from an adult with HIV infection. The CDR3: CASSRRTGEANEQYF. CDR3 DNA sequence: TGTGCCAGCAGTAGAAGGACAGGGGAAGCAAACGAGCAGTACTTC.